This T cell receptor (beta chain) was recovered during a study of shared T cell receptors in the human thymus. Only in-frame clones appear in the TCRdb table, and some are missing; sequencing was by immunoSEQ multiplex PCR. The table records hundreds of thousands of clones, 70% to 90% of them present only once. There are 13 residues in the CDR3. Unmatched junction bases numbered 10, after V lost 5 bases and J lost 7 bases. CDR1 and CDR2 from the germline V gene are GTSNPN and SVGIG (reference sequence). The sample was also reused in another study, on human thymus T cells. This second study says: Donation came from healthy Finnish infants having corrective surgery for congenital heart defects. Resections removed during corrective heart surgery provided the thymus tissue used. The authors found apparently biased V and J gene usage in thymic and blood repertoires. Thymic repertoires of unrelated individuals were reported in related research to overlap highly.

The sequencing input was thymocytes. V is TRBV30 and J is TRBJ2-7; 8 positions agree with TRBD1. This receptor was taken from a boy younger than two with a congenital heart defect. This chain's CDR3 is CAWERDRGQEQYF. The DNA for the CDR3 is TGTGCCTGGGAAAGAGACAGGGGTCAAGAGCAGTACTTC.